The 8 T cell receptor beta chains below come from one sample, sequenced in a study of siplizumab effects on memory and regulatory T cells. Profiled with immunoSEQ multiplex PCR; TCRdb holds only in-frame clones, not every one. The sample has some 96,000 clones; 80% to 95% are singletons. The specimen sequenced was CD4+ T cells sorted from blood. The receptors stem from a human donor in good health.

J is TRBJ1-5 and V is TRBV29-1; tentatively, D is TRBD1 (6 bases). The CDR3 runs 15 residues. Trimming shortened V by 4 bases and J by 1 base, and 14 bases separated the two germline ends. CDR1 is SQVTM, CDR2 ANQGSEA, per germline. CDR3 coding DNA: TGCAGCGTTGGGCAGGGAACAGGGAGCAATCAGCCCCAGCATTTT. Protein sequence: CSVGQGTGSNQPQHF.

This rearrangement joins TRBV4-1 to TRBJ2-1; D not certain. Trimming stripped 2 bases from V and 2 bases from J, with 13 bases between. The CDR3 totals 16 residues. The germline V gene has CDR1 MGHRA and CDR2 YSYEKL. The chain's CDR3 is CASSQRGPVTYNEQFF. The CDR3 DNA reads as TGCGCCAGCAGCCAACGAGGCCCCGTGACCTACAATGAGCAGTTCTTC.

The rearrangement uses TRBV2 and TRBJ2-7, with 9 bases fitting TRBD2. The V gene end was trimmed by 9 bases and the J gene end by 5 bases; junction bases not matched to a gene: 5. The CDR3 has 12 residues. CDR1 is SNHLY and CDR2 is FYNNEI in the germline V gene. Here the CDR3 reads CASRRGGNEQYF. The CDR3 nucleotides are TGTGCCAGTCGGCGGGGGGGAAACGAGCAGTACTTC.

The CDR3 nucleotides are TGTGCCACCAGCAGGGCGAAGGCCGGGGAGCTGTTTTTT. Protein product: CATSRAKAGELFF. The chain carries TRBV15 and TRBJ2-2; D gene ambiguous. This CDR3 contains 13 residues. Germline lookup yields CDR1 LNHNV and CDR2 YYDKDF (reference sequence). Trimming left V 3 bases short and J 6 bases short, with 8 bases between. Combining the CDR3 with reference TRBV15 and TRBJ2-2 gives the whole variable domain DAMVIQNPRYQVTQFGKPVTLSCSQTLNHNVMYWYQQKSSQAPKLLFHYYDKDFNNEADTPDNFQSRRPNTSFCFLDIRSPGLGDTAMYLCATSRAKAGELFFGEGSRLTVL.

This clone turned up a few times. This chain connects TRBV9 to TRBJ2-3; no definite D call. The CDR3 contains 14 residues. V was cut by 4 bases and J by 1 base, with 10 bases left in between. Germline V gene lookup returns CDR1 SGDLS and CDR2 YYNGEE. CDR3 sequence reads: CASSLAWGTDTQYF. Here the CDR3 DNA reads TGTGCCAGCAGCTTGGCTTGGGGCACAGATACGCAGTATTTT.

This CDR3 is CASSLQGMNTEAFF. For the CDR3, the DNA is TGTGCCAGCTCACTCCAAGGCATGAACACTGAAGCTTTCTTT. The J gene is TRBJ1-1, the V gene TRBV18; D uncertain. Looked up from germline, CDR1 is KGHSH and CDR2 is LQKENI. The CDR3 has 14 residues. Between the trimmed V and J ends, which lost 4 bases and 0 bases, there was a span of 9 bases.

The V gene is TRBV27, the J gene TRBJ1-4; D remains unclear. CDR1 MNHEY and CDR2 SMNVEV come from the germline V gene (reference sequence). The V and J ends lost 4 bases and 10 bases respectively, with 13 bases between them. The CDR3 runs to 13 residues. This CDR3 reads CASSSHRGGKLFF. The CDR3 coding sequence is TGTGCCAGCAGTTCGCACCGGGGAGGAAAACTGTTTTTT. The whole variable domain, filled in from reference TRBV27 and TRBJ1-4, reads EAQVTQNPRYLITVTGKKLTVTCSQNMNHEYMSWYRQDPGLGLRQIYYSMNVEVTDKGDVPEGYKVSRKEKRNFPLILESPSPNQTSLYFCASSSHRGGKLFFGSGTQLSVL.

This clone was counted once. This chain links TRBV27 with TRBJ2-7; 9 positions agree with TRBD1. CDR1 MNHEY and CDR2 SMNVEV come from the germline V gene (reference sequence). Trimming at V came to 6 bases and at J to 6 bases, leaving 12 bases not matched to a gene. The CDR3 length is 15 residues. CDR3 sequence reads: CASRGLGTGQAEQYF. The CDR3 nucleotides read TGTGCCAGCAGAGGCCTCGGGACAGGGCAGGCCGAGCAGTACTTC.